The clone carrying this T cell receptor beta chain was detected once. The authors ran a second PCR of 7 to 11 cycles using a sample-barcoded 5' primer and a J-beta primer mix. In TCRdb, the 5' RACE reads were re-called with MiXCR into one record per CDR3 protein. Of approximately 900,000 distinct CDR3 sequences listed, roughly 28% were seen once; the top ten hold 10% to 13%. The record originates from a study of blood T cells in healthy people across ages. The germline CDR1 and CDR2 sequences are SNHLY and FYNNEI. This CDR3 has 10 amino acids. The V and J ends lost 6 bases and 7 bases respectively, with 7 bases between them. These records were also assigned to another study, of T cells of mothers and their children. That report adds: The people who donated were a few healthy Caucasian mothers and their six children. Sequencing returned over 8 million TCR beta CDR3 reads per mother and approximately 3 million per child.

V and J are TRBV2 and TRBJ2-7; no firm D call. The TCR sequence derives from a woman between 35 and 50 years old in good health. The specimen sequenced was blood. The CDR3 reads CASRVNEQYF. The CDR3 DNA reads TGTGCCAGCAGGGTAAATGAGCAGTACTTC. The complete variable domain, with remaining parts taken from reference TRBV2 and TRBJ2-7, reads EPEVTQTPSHQVTQMGQEVILRCVPISNHLYFYWYRQILGQKVEFLVSFYNNEISEKSEIFDDQFSVERPDGSNFTLKIRSTKLEDSAMYFCASRVNEQYFGPGTRLTVT.